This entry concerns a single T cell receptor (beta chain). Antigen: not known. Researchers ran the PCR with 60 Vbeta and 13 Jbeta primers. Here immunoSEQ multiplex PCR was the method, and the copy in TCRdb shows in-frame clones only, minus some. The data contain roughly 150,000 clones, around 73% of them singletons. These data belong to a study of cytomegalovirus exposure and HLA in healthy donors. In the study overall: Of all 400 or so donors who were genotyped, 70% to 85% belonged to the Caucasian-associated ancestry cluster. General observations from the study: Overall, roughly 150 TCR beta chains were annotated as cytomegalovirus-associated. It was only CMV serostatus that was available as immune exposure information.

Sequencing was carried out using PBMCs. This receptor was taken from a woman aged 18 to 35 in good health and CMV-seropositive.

The CDR3, as DNA: TGCGCCAGCAGCCAAGATGGGGGGAACAACTATGGCTACACCTTC. This gives the protein CASSQDGGNNYGYTF. The chain has TRBV4-3 and TRBJ1-2, with a tentative D call TRBD1 (5 bases). The CDR3 contains 15 residues. Germline CDR1 and CDR2: LGHNA and YSLEER. Trimming took 0 bases from V and 2 from J, leaving 10 bases between them.